This TCR beta chain comes out of a study of blood T cells in healthy people across ages (dated by TCRdb to the mid-2010s). In terms of the full investigation: Template switching captured roughly one uniquely barcoded TCR beta cDNA molecule per two T cells in model experiments. The study measured age-related changes in TCR beta repertoire diversity using deep sequencing normalized with unique cDNA molecular identifiers. Donors were grouped into four age groups: young (average approximately 16 years), middle-aged (39), aged (about 60) and long-lived (over 80). To avoid experimental bias, donors of different ages were spread randomly across the sequencing lanes. Two additional independent replicas of 1 million unique cDNA reads from the same blood draw were analyzed for two donors (one aged 18 to 30 and one aged 80 or older). Summary of the overall study and its limitations: Because the CMV infection status of the donors was unknown, age-related changes in expanded clonotypes may potentially have been confounded. Conclusive comparison of naive and antigen-experienced compartments was prevented by the profiling of bulk unsorted PBMCs. There was a strong correlation between observed TCR beta diversity and the percentage of naive T cells measured by flow cytometry. As age increased, observed TCR beta diversity per million T cells dropped in a roughly linear way, and a significant reduction was already evident by age about 40. Estimates of total diversity from one million sequenced T cells were regarded as lower bounds and underestimates. The long-lived group showed more naive CD4+ T cells, fewer expanded clones and increased TCR diversity than the aged group, suggesting age selection.

Donors were under 40 systemically healthy Caucasian individuals from Russia aged 6 to 90 years. Each donor gave approximately 9.4 milliliters of peripheral blood, drawn into EDTA-treated Vacutainer tubes. Ficoll-Paque density-gradient centrifugation was used to isolate PBMCs, with at least 6 million per sample. Total RNA, at least 6 micrograms per sample, was extracted from PBMCs with Trizol reagent. For every donor, an aliquot of PBMCs went through flow cytometry to measure the percentages of naive CD45RAhigh/CD27high T cells. Preparation of the library involved 5' RACE. TCRdb names Illumina HiSeq 2500 as the instrument used. A second PCR of roughly 7 to 11 cycles was performed with a sample-barcoded 5' primer and a J-beta primer mix. Each TCR beta cDNA molecule received a unique molecular identifier from a template-switch 5' adaptor carrying 12 random nucleotides. Each sample yielded at least 2.5 million CDR3-containing paired-end reads. The Mint cDNA synthesis kit, primed by a TRBC-specific oligonucleotide, was used to synthesize first-strand cDNA from all RNA. Following uracil-DNA glycosylase treatment, all cDNA underwent a first 18-cycle PCR with the universal primers M1SS and BC2_uni_R. Under the source paper's analysis protocol: Normalization of each sample was performed by random selection of 1 million high-quality reads, each carrying a distinct molecular identifier. Instead of being binned into consensus sequences, reads with shared molecular identifiers were discarded. MiTCR, set to a Q25 quality threshold and the strictest error-elimination algorithm, was used for CDR3 identification, clonotype clustering and error correction. A nonparametric unseen species model with Euler transformation was used to estimate a lower bound on total TCR beta diversity. Starting from the raw public reads, TCRdb applied fastp trimming at Q25, assembled clones with MiXCR and retained in-frame beta chains. Duplicate CDR3 protein sequences are folded into a single record with the most common DNA and genes. What appears here as the V and J calls and clone size reflects TCRdb's work, not the paper's. The sample profile shows around 650,000 distinct CDR3 sequences; about 32% of them were found once. 15% of the sample is held by the ten biggest clonotypes.

V sheds 5 bases and J sheds 6 bases, leaving 16 bases between their ends. The CDR3 goes from the cysteine to the phenylalanine over 14 residues. The sequence is cut down to CDR3 DNA, 42 bases in frame from base 1. CDR1 and CDR2, per the germline V gene, are SGHTA and FQGNSA. This clonotype was found a few times. The specificity of this receptor is unknown. No much larger clone exists at a distance of one base, and base qualities are not known. The receptor comes from a woman aged 80 or older in good health. Donor details come from another sample of the same person, matched by shared clones. The chain uses TRBV7-2 and TRBJ1-2; the D gene is possibly TRBD1, with 5 bases matching. Sequencing was carried out using blood. The CDR3 protein: CASSPRDGRNGYTF. DNA sequence: TGTGCCAGCAGCCCCCGGGACGGAAGGAATGGCTACACCTTC.